The clone carrying this T cell receptor beta chain was observed many times. The sample is drawn from a study of regulatory T cells in long-lasting Graves disease. Study context: For under 3 months, newly diagnosed Graves' patients had been taking antithyroid drugs.

To make TCR beta libraries, researchers used iRepertoire HTBI primers and Arm-PCR of CDR3 regions. Using its own MiXCR run on the multiplex PCR reads, TCRdb lists one record per CDR3 protein. The sample records fewer than 450,000 distinct CDR3 sequences, 15% being singletons. As for time point: newly diagnosed GD, antithyroid drugs for less than 3 months. TCR sequences were obtained from RNA taken from PBMCs. The same sample was also studied in work on T cells in Graves' hyperthyroidism and ophthalmopathy.

Sequencing was performed on peripheral blood mononuclear cells (PBMCs), taken at new diagnosis, from a patient treated with antithyroid drugs. This sequence was found in a woman in her forties with Graves disease.

CDR3 residues: CASSIYTGELFF. The DNA for the CDR3 is TGTGCCAGTAGTATCTACACCGGGGAGCTGTTTTTT. The V call is TRBV19, the J call TRBJ2-2, with D hard to call. The V end lost 3 bases, the J end lost 3 bases, and 2 bases lay between the germline ends. The length of the CDR3 is 12 residues. Germline V gene sequence: CDR1 LNHDA, CDR2 SQIVND (reference sequence).